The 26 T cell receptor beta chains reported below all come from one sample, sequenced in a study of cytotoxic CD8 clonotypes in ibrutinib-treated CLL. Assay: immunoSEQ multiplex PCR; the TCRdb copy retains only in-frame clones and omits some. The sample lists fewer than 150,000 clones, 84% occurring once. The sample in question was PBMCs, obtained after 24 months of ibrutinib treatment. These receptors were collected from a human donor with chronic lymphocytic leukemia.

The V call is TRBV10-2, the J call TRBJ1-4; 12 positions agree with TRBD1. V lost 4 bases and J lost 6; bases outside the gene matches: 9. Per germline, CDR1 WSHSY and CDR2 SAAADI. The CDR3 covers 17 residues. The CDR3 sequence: CASSALGQGAVYEKLFF. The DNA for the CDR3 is TGCGCCAGCAGTGCCCTGGGACAGGGGGCGGTCTATGAAAAACTGTTTTTT.

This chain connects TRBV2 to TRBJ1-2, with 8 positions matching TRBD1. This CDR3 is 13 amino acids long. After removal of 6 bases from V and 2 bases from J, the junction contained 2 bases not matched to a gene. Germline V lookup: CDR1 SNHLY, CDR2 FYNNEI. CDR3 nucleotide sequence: TGTGCCAGCAGCGGACAGGGCAACTATGGCTACACCTTC. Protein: CASSGQGNYGYTF.

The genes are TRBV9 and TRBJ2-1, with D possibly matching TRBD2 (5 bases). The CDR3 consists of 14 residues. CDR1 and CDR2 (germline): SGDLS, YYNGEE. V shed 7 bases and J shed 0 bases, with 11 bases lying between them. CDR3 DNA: TGTGCCAGCGCGAGAGGGAGCTCCTACAATGAGCAGTTCTTC. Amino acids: CASARGSSYNEQFF.

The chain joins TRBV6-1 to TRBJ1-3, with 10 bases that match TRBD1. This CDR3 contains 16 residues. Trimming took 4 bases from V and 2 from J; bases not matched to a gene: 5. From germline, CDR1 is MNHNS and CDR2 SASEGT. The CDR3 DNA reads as TGTGCCAGCAGTGCGGCCGGGACAGGGGCTGGAAACACCATATATTTT. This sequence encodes CASSAAGTGAGNTIYF.

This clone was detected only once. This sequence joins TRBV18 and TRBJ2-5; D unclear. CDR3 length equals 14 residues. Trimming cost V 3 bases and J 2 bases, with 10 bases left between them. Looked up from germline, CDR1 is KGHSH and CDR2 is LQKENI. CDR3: CASSPAGIQETQYF. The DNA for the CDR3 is TGTGCCAGCTCACCGGCAGGAATACAAGAGACCCAGTACTTC.

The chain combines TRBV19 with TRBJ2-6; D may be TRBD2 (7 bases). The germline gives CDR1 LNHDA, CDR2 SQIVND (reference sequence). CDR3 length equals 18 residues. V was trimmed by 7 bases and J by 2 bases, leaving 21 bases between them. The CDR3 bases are TGTGCCAGTACTCCCACGGGGGGCCTCGGGCCTGGGGCCAACGTCCTGACTTTC. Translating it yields CASTPTGGLGPGANVLTF.

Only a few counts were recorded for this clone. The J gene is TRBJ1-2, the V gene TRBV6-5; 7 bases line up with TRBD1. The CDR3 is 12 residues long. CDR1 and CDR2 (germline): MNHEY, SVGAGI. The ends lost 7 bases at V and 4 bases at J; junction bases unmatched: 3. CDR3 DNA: TGTGCCAGCAAACAGGGGATCTATGGCTACACCTTC. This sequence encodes CASKQGIYGYTF.

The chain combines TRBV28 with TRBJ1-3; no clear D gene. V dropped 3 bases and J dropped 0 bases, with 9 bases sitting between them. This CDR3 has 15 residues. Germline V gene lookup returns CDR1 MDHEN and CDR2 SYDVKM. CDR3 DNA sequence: TGTGCCAGCAGTTTCCTCTGGGGCTCTGGAAACACCATATATTTT. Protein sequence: CASSFLWGSGNTIYF.

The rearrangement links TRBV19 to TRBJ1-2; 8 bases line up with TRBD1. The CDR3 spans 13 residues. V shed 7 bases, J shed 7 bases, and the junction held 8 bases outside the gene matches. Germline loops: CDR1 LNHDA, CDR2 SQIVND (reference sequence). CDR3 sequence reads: CASTPTGVGGYTF. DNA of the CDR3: TGTGCCAGTACCCCGACAGGGGTTGGTGGCTACACCTTC.

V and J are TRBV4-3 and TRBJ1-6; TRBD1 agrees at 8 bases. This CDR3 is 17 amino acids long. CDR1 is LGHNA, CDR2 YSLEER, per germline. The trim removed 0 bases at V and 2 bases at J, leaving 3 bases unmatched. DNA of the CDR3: TGCGCCAGCAGCCAAGATCCAGGGGGCACCTATAATTCACCCCTCCACTTT. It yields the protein CASSQDPGGTYNSPLHF.

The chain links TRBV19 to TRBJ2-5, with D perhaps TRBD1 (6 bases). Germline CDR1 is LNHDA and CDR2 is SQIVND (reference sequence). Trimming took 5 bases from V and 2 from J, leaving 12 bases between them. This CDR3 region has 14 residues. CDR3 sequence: CASSLGTPQETQYF. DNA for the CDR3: TGTGCCAGTAGTCTCGGGACACCTCAAGAGACCCAGTACTTC.

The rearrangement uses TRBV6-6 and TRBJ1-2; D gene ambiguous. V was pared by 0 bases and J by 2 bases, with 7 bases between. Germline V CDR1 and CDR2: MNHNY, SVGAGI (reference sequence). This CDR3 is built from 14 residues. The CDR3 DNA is TGTGCCAGCAGTTACTCGCAACAGAACTATGGCTACACCTTC. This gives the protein CASSYSQQNYGYTF.

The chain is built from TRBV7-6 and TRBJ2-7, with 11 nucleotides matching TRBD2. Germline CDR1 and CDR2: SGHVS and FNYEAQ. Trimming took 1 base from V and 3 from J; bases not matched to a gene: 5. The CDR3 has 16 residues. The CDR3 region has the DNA TGTGCCAGCAGCTTAGGGCTAGCGGGGGGACGCTACGAGCAGTACTTC. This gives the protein CASSLGLAGGRYEQYF. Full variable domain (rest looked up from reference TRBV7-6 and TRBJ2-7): GAGVSQSPRYKVTKRGQDVALRCDPISGHVSLYWYRQALGQGPEFLTYFNYEAQQDKSGLPNDRFSAERPEGSISTLTIQRTEQRDSAMYRCASSLGLAGGRYEQYFGPGTRLTVT.

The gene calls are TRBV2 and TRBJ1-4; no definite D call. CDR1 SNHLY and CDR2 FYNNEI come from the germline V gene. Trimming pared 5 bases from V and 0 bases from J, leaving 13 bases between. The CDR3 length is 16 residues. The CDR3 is CASSQKRWATNEKLFF. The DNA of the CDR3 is TGTGCCAGCAGTCAAAAAAGATGGGCAACTAATGAAAAACTGTTTTTT.

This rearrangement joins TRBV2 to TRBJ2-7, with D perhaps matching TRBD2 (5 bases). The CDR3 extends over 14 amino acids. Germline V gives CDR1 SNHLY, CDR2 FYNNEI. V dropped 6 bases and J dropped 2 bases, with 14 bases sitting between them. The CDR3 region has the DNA TGTGCCAGCAGCAGACGAGAGGGCCCCTACGAGCAGTACTTC. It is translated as CASSRREGPYEQYF. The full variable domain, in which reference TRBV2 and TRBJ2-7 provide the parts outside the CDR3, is EPEVTQTPSHQVTQMGQEVILRCVPISNHLYFYWYRQILGQKVEFLVSFYNNEISEKSEIFDDQFSVERPDGSNFTLKIRSTKLEDSAMYFCASSRREGPYEQYFGPGTRLTVT.

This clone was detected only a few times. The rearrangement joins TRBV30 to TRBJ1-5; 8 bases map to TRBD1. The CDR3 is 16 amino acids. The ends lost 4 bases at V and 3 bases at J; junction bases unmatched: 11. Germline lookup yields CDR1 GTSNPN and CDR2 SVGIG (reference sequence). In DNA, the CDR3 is TGTGCCTGGAAGGCGCAGGGGGCCGCCTTCAATCAGCCCCAGCATTTT. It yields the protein CAWKAQGAAFNQPQHF.

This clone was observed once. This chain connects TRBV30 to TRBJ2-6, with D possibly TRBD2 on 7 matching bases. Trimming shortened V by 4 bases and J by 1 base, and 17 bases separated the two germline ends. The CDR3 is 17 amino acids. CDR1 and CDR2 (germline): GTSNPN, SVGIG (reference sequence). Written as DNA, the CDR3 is TGTGCCTGGACTTGGTTTGGGGGGGCGTCTGGGGCCAACGTCCTGACTTTC. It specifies CAWTWFGGASGANVLTF.

CDR3 in amino acids: CASSLVGRSNEQFF. CDR3 nucleotide sequence: TGTGCCAGCAGCTTGGTCGGACGCAGCAATGAGCAGTTCTTC. The chain couples TRBV5-6 to TRBJ2-1; D not certain. The germline V and J ends were trimmed by 0 bases and 6 bases, with 10 bases remaining between them. CDR1 and CDR2 (germline): SGHDT, YYEEEE. The CDR3 has 14 residues.

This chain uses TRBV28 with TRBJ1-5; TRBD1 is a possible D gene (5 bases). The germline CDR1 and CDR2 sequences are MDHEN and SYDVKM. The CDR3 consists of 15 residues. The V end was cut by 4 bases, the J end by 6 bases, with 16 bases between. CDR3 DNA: TGTGCCAGCAGTTCCCGGGGGGGGGACGGTCAGCCCCAGCATTTT. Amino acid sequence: CASSSRGGDGQPQHF. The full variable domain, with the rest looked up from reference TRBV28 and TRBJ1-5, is DVKVTQSSRYLVKRTGEKVFLECVQDMDHENMFWYRQDPGLGLRLIYFSYDVKMKEKGDIPEGYSVSREKKERFSLILESASTNQTSMYLCASSSRGGDGQPQHFGDGTRLSIL.

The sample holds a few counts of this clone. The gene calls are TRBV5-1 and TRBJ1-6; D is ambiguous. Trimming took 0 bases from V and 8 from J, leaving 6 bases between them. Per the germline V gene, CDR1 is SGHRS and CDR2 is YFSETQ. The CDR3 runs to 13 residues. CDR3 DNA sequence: TGCGCCAGCAGCTTGGCTGGGGATTCACCCCTCCACTTT. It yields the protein CASSLAGDSPLHF.

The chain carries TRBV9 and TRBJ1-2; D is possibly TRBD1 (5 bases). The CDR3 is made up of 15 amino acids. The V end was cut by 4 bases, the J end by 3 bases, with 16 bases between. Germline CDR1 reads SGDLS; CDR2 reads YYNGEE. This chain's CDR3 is CASSPQGTEYYGYTF. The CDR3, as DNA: TGTGCCAGCAGCCCTCAAGGGACCGAATACTATGGCTACACCTTC.

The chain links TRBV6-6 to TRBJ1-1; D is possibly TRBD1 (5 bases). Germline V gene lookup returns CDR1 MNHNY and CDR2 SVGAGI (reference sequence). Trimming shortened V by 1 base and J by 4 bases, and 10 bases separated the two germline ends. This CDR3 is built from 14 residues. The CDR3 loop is CASSYLGGGTEAFF. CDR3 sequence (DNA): TGTGCCAGCAGTTACTTGGGTGGGGGCACTGAAGCTTTCTTT.

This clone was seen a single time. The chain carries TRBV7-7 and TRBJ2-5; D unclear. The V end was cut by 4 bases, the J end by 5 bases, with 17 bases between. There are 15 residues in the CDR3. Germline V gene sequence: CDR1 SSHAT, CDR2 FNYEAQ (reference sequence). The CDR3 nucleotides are TGTGCCAGCAGCTCCCAAGTAGGGATGGGCGAGACCCAGTACTTC. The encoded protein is CASSSQVGMGETQYF.

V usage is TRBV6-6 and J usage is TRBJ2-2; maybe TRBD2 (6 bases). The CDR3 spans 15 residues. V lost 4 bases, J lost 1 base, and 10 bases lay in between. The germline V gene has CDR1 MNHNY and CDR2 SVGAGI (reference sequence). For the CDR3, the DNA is TGTGCCAGCAGTTCCCCGGGACTGAACACCGGGGAGCTGTTTTTT. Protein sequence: CASSSPGLNTGELFF.

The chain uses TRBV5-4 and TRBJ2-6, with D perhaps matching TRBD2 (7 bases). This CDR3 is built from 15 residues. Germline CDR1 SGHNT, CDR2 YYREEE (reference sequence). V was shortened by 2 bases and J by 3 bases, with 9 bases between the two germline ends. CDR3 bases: TGTGCCAGCAGCTTCGGGGGGCTTGGGGCCAACGTCCTGACTTTC. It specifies CASSFGGLGANVLTF.

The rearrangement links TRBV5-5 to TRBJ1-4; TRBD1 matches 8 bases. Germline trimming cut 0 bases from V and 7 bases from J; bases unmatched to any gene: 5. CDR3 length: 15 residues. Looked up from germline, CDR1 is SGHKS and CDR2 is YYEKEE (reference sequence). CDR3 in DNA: TGTGCCAGCAGCTTGGGGACAGGGCTCGGTGAAAAACTGTTTTTT. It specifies CASSLGTGLGEKLFF.